The TCR beta chain described here comes from a study of STAT5B mutations in CD4+ large granular lymphocyte leukemia. How the authors handled the data: Clonotypes above 5% were considered putative leukemic clones, totaling some 61. Clones were sequenced by immunoSEQ multiplex PCR, and TCRdb holds only the in-frame ones, with some missing. V and J calls and clone size are copied from that table; D and trimming were computed from the DNA. Here the sample spans roughly 6,700 clones, roughly 70% being singletons. Per the germline V gene, CDR1 is SGDLS and CDR2 is YYNGEE. Trimming pared 0 bases from V and 3 bases from J, leaving 5 bases between. This CDR3 is built from 13 residues.

The sequencing input was PBMCs. This chain uses TRBV9 with TRBJ2-3; no reliable D call. The sequence came from a woman in her 70s with CD4+ T-cell large granular lymphocyte leukemia. The CDR3 nucleotides are TGTGCCAGCAGCGTAGGGGAAACAGATACGCAGTATTTT. Amino acids: CASSVGETDTQYF. Complete variable domain (other parts from reference TRBV9 and TRBJ2-3): DSGVTQTPKHLITATGQRVTLRCSPRSGDLSVYWYQQSLDQGLQFLIQYYNGEERAKGNILERFSAQQFPDLHSELNLSSLELGDSALYFCASSVGETDTQYFGPGTRLTVL.